A selection of T cell receptor beta chains follows, all from one sample in a study of chemoradiotherapy in HPV16-positive cancers. Profiled with immunoSEQ multiplex PCR; TCRdb holds only in-frame clones, not every one. The table has about 21,000 clones, around 85% seen once. Specimen: blood, collected from a patient who underwent chemoradiotherapy. These receptor sequences come from a human donor with HPV-associated anogenital cancer. The CDR3 runs from the conserved cysteine through the conserved F or W.

V: TRBV15
CDR3: CATSREDGRRPYEQYF

V: TRBV7-2
CDR3: CASSYREGQGPYEQYF

V: TRBV7-2
CDR3: CASSLERGTNYEQYF

V: TRBV6-1
CDR3: CASSLRGGFGTEAFF

V: TRBV7-3
CDR3: CASSPGSLPPLGYTF

V: TRBV30
CDR3: CAWSAGTSGSYEQYF

V: TRBV11-2
CDR3: CASSFLGQGDSPLHF

V: TRBV5-4
CDR3: CASSQDQRSKNSPLHF

V: TRBV7-2
CDR3: CASSLSGGGQAGELFF

V: TRBV2
CDR3: CASSTLPSGNHNEQFF

V: TRBV29-1
CDR3: CSVEETGWGYTF

V: TRBV4-1
CDR3: CASSQDPLRGLSYEQYF

V: TRBV7-8
CDR3: CASSLVRSNYEQYF

V: TRBV29-1
CDR3: CSVRLAGVSYEQYF

V: TRBV7-3
CDR3: CASSSTGGYGEQYF

V: TRBV2
CDR3: CASSPDRGRGTEAFF

V: TRBV7-2
CDR3: CASSFQGTRGEQYF

V: TRBV7-8
CDR3: CASSLAPPQRRGRGWYQETQYF

V: TRBV15
CDR3: CATSRDPSYSGNTIYF

V: TRBV9
CDR3: CASTPGATNEKLFF

V: TRBV5-1
CDR3: CASSFTGEGTDTQYF

V: TRBV9
CDR3: CASSVRVSGGGDEQFF

V: TRBV20-1
CDR3: CSALSGTEQYF

V: TRBV30
CDR3: CAWGGPGDYEQYF

V: TRBV6-1
CDR3: CASSEDSGSSSPLHF

V: TRBV30
CDR3: CAWKAFGGLRGYTF

V: TRBV6-4
CDR3: CASSDSGAATDTQYF

V: TRBV9
CDR3: CASSAPGGADNSPLHF

V: TRBV12-5
CDR3: CASGLGQGVSQYF

V: TRBV5-1
CDR3: CASGGTGDYEQYF

V: TRBV19
CDR3: CASRGREGPNEQFF

V: TRBV11-3
CDR3: CASSLTYTQSGANVLTF

V: TRBV19
CDR3: CASSGPLSYSNQPQHF

V: TRBV27
CDR3: CASSLGLNEKLFF

V: TRBV19
CDR3: CASRQGVVTEAFF

V: TRBV30
CDR3: CAWSGFAHRGTSTDTQYF

V: TRBV7-2
CDR3: CASSLDQGRSYNEQFF

V: TRBV7-8
CDR3: CASTDGTVTDTQYF

V: TRBV5-1
CDR3: CASSLGTTDYGYTF

V: TRBV5-6
CDR3: CASSFPRVAGANVLTF

V: TRBV30
CDR3: CAWSRDRGQAEAFF

V: TRBV6-5
CDR3: CASSPTGSGELFF

V: TRBV30
CDR3: CAWSFQGQPQHF

V: TRBV5-4
CDR3: CASSPGLAGKTQYF

V: TRBV6-1
CDR3: CASSPLQGVAFF

V: TRBV15
CDR3: CATSSGQAYNQPQHF

V: TRBV7-3
CDR3: CASSLAGGVSEQFF

V: TRBV5-4
CDR3: CASRRTGAASTEAFF

V: TRBV30
CDR3: CAWSSQTGGASGANVLTF

V: TRBV19
CDR3: CASRGPRYRDGYTF

V: TRBV7-9
CDR3: CASSFDRRGAFADTQYF

V: TRBV4-3
CDR3: CASSQNRDPGELFF

V: TRBV12-5
CDR3: CASGPTSGQGGEAFF

V: TRBV9
CDR3: CASSSGLAGVGETQYF

V: TRBV6-5
CDR3: CASTPPGGVETQYF